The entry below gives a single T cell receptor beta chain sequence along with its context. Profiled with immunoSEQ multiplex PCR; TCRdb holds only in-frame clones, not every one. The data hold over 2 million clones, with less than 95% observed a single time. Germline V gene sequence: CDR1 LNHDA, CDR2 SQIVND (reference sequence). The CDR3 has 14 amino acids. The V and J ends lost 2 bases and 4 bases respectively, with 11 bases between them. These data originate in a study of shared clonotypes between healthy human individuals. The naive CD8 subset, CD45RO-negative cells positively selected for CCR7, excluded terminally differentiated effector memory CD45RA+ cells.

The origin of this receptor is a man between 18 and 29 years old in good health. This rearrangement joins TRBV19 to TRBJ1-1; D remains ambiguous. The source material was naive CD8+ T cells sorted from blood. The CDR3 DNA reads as TGTGCCAGTAGTATAAGGGAATTTACCACTGAAGCTTTCTTT. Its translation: CASSIREFTTEAFF.